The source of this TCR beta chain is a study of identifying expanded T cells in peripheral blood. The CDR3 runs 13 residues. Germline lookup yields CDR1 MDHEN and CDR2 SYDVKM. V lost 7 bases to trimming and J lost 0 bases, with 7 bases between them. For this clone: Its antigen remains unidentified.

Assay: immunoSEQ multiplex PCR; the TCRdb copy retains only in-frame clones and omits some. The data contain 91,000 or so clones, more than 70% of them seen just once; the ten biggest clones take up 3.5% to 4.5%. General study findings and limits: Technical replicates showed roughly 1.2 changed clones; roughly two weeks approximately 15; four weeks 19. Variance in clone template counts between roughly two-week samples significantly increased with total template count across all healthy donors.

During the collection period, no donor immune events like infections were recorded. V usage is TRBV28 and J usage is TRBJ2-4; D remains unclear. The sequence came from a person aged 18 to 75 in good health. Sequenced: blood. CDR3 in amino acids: CASTDQAKNIQYF. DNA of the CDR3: TGTGCCAGCACGGATCAAGCCAAAAACATTCAGTACTTC. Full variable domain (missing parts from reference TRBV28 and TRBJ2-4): DVKVTQSSRYLVKRTGEKVFLECVQDMDHENMFWYRQDPGLGLRLIYFSYDVKMKEKGDIPEGYSVSREKKERFSLILESASTNQTSMYLCASTDQAKNIQYFGAGTRLSVL.